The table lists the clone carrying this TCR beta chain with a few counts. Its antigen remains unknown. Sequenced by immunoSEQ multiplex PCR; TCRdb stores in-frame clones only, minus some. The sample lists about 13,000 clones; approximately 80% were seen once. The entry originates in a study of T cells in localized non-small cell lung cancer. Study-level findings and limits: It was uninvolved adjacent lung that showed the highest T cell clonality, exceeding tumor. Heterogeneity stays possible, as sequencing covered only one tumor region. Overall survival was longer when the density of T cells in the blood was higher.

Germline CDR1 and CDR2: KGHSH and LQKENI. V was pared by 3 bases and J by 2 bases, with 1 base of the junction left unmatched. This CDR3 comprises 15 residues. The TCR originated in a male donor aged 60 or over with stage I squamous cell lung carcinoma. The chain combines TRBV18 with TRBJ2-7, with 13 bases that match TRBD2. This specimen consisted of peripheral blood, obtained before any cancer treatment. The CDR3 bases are TGTGCCAGCTCACCCGGGACTAGCGGGACCTACGAGCAGTACTTC. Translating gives CASSPGTSGTYEQYF.